The T cell receptor beta chain under discussion was sequenced for a study of persistence of HIV-infected CD4 T cells. Study-wide points: Proviral oligoclonality tracked with TCR oligoclonality within the same sorted cells.

The CDR3 spans 14 residues. V lost 3 bases to trimming and J lost 2 bases; unmatched junction nucleotides: 3. CDR1 and CDR2 (germline): LNHDA, SQIVND (reference sequence). As regards this clone: Its target is not known.

The libraries were made with immunoSEQ version 4 in survey mode. Assay: immunoSEQ multiplex PCR; the TCRdb copy retains only in-frame clones and omits some. The sample lists some 40,000 clones, approximately 81% occurring once. The stimulus was an HIV-1 Gag 15-mer peptide pool, about 1.1 ug/peptide/mL. Sorted nonresponding memory CD4+ T cells were CD40L-negative, CD69-negative, CD45RO-high. The source of this sequence is an adult with HIV. The donor label of this sample is uncertain. The specimen comprised cultured CD4+ T cells from PBMCs, sampled from a patient who received antiretroviral therapy. The chain joins TRBV19 to TRBJ1-2; TRBD1 matches 7 bases. CDR3 region: CASSMMTGNYGYTF. In nucleotides, the CDR3 is TGTGCCAGTAGTATGATGACAGGGAACTATGGCTACACCTTC.